Below, 15 T cell receptor beta chains from the same sample are listed, as sequenced in a study of long-term antiretroviral therapy in people with HIV. Survey-level immunoSEQ v3.0 assays were run. Using immunoSEQ multiplex PCR, the repertoire was profiled, and TCRdb retains in-frame clones only, with some absent. The table has approximately 25,000 clones, 75% to 85% seen once. Sequencing was performed on unsorted PBMCs, taken 3 years after starting antiretroviral therapy. These receptor sequences come from a man aged 45-60 years with HIV.

The rearrangement uses TRBV15 and TRBJ2-2; maybe TRBD2 (6 bases). The CDR3 has 16 residues. Germline lookup yields CDR1 LNHNV and CDR2 YYDKDF (reference sequence). Deletions cut 1 base from V and 1 base from J, with 10 bases between. CDR3 sequence reads: CATSRGEELNTGELFF. The CDR3, as DNA: TGTGCCACCAGCAGAGGGGAGGAACTGAACACCGGGGAGCTGTTTTTT.

This clone was seen once. The V call is TRBV11-2, the J call TRBJ2-7, with TRBD1 matching over 9 bases. Germline V gene lookup returns CDR1 SGHAT and CDR2 FQNNGV. V lost 5 bases to trimming and J lost 3 bases; unmatched junction nucleotides: 5. CDR3 length equals 14 residues. The CDR3 here is CASSPGQGDYEQYF. The CDR3, as DNA: TGTGCCAGCAGCCCGGGACAGGGCGACTACGAGCAGTACTTC.

This chain connects TRBV18 to TRBJ2-7; D unclear. The CDR3 covers 13 residues. Trimming shortened V by 4 bases and J by 3 bases, and 10 bases separated the two germline ends. Looked up from germline, CDR1 is KGHSH and CDR2 is LQKENI. The CDR3 region is CASSRNRNYEQYF. The DNA for the CDR3 is TGTGCCAGCTCACGTAACAGAAACTACGAGCAGTACTTC.

The chain is built from TRBV28 and TRBJ1-3; D remains unclear. This CDR3 spans 15 amino acids. Trimming pared 2 bases from V and 0 bases from J, leaving 8 bases between. Germline values: CDR1 MDHEN, CDR2 SYDVKM. This chain's CDR3 is CASSLRPDSGNTIYF. CDR3 DNA: TGTGCCAGCAGTTTAAGGCCAGACTCTGGAAACACCATATATTTT.

The chain employs TRBV10-1 and TRBJ2-3, with 7 bases fitting TRBD2. V shed 3 bases, J shed 5 bases, and the junction held 8 bases outside the gene matches. This CDR3 has 15 amino acids. Germline loops: CDR1 WNHNN, CDR2 SYGVQD (reference sequence). CDR3 residues: CASSDQREVRDTQYF. The CDR3 nucleotides read TGCGCCAGCAGTGATCAGCGGGAAGTAAGAGATACGCAGTATTTT.

This clone was seen just once. The chain is built from TRBV2 and TRBJ1-1; tentatively, D is TRBD1 (5 bases). This CDR3 spans 15 amino acids. Trimming shortened V by 7 bases and J by 0 bases, and 15 bases separated the two germline ends. Germline V lookup: CDR1 SNHLY, CDR2 FYNNEI. The CDR3 here is CASKSGRVMNTEAFF. The CDR3 nucleotides are TGTGCCAGCAAGTCAGGGAGGGTCATGAACACTGAAGCTTTCTTT.

This clone came up a few times. The V gene is TRBV15, the J gene TRBJ1-2, with D maybe TRBD1 (6 bases). Germline V gene lookup returns CDR1 LNHNV and CDR2 YYDKDF (reference sequence). This CDR3 has 13 amino acids. Trimming shortened V by 3 bases and J by 5 bases, and 10 bases separated the two germline ends. The CDR3 sequence is CATSSNRDYGYTF. The CDR3 DNA reads as TGTGCCACCAGCAGTAACAGGGATTATGGCTACACCTTC.

The chain recombines TRBV5-6 with TRBJ1-2; D is uncertain. Germline CDR1 and CDR2: SGHDT and YYEEEE. The CDR3 runs to 12 residues. Between the trimmed V and J ends, which lost 3 bases and 7 bases, there was a span of 10 bases. CDR3 residues: CASSWSSSGYTF. CDR3 sequence (DNA): TGTGCCAGCAGCTGGAGTTCAAGTGGCTACACCTTC.

Here the CDR3 DNA reads TGTGCCAGCAGGGGGGAGGGACTGCACTATAATTCACCCCTCCACTTT. Protein: CASRGEGLHYNSPLHF. The gene calls are TRBV27 and TRBJ1-6, with D possibly matching TRBD1 (5 bases). The CDR3 runs 16 residues. CDR1 MNHEY and CDR2 SMNVEV come from the germline V gene (reference sequence). The V and J ends lost 6 bases and 3 bases respectively, with 15 bases between them.

The chain is built from TRBV7-2 and TRBJ2-1, with 7 bases aligning to TRBD2. This CDR3 has 14 residues. Germline CDR1 is SGHTA and CDR2 is FQGNSA. Unmatched junction bases numbered 4, after V lost 5 bases and J lost 3 bases. This chain's CDR3 is CASSVGTNYNEQFF. CDR3 sequence (DNA): TGTGCCAGCAGCGTCGGGACTAACTACAATGAGCAGTTCTTC.

This clone was recorded once. This chain links TRBV28 with TRBJ1-2; weak D call: TRBD1 (6 bases). Between the trimmed V and J ends, which lost 4 bases and 0 bases, there was a span of 9 bases. CDR1 is MDHEN, CDR2 SYDVKM, per germline. The CDR3 is 14 amino acids. The CDR3 spells CASSSRQANYGYTF. CDR3 DNA sequence: TGTGCCAGCAGTTCACGACAGGCTAACTATGGCTACACCTTC.

The CDR3 loop is CASSLGPRAGEQYF. The CDR3 nucleotides read TGCGCCAGCAGCTTGGGACCCCGGGCGGGAGAGCAGTACTTC. V is TRBV5-1 and J is TRBJ2-7, with a possible D match to TRBD2 (6 bases). Germline values: CDR1 SGHRS, CDR2 YFSETQ. This CDR3 is 14 amino acids long. Deletions cut 0 bases from V and 7 bases from J, with 14 bases between.

This chain connects TRBV4-1 to TRBJ1-2, with no clear D. CDR1 and CDR2 (germline): MGHRA, YSYEKL. Trimming took 0 bases from V and 3 from J, leaving 5 bases between them. This CDR3 spans 13 amino acids. As DNA, the CDR3 is TGCGCCAGCAGCCAAGAAAAACACTATGGCTACACCTTC. Its translation is CASSQEKHYGYTF.

The J gene is TRBJ1-2, the V gene TRBV2; D unresolved. The germline V and J ends were trimmed by 1 base and 0 bases, with 6 bases remaining between them. The length of the CDR3 is 14 residues. CDR1 SNHLY and CDR2 FYNNEI come from the germline V gene. This CDR3 is CASSEGRANYGYTF. The CDR3 nucleotides read TGTGCCAGCAGTGAAGGTCGGGCTAACTATGGCTACACCTTC.

The V gene is TRBV19, the J gene TRBJ1-1; maybe TRBD1 (6 bases). Germline CDR1 LNHDA, CDR2 SQIVND (reference sequence). V gave up 6 bases and J gave up 5 bases, with 13 bases separating them. The CDR3 has 13 residues. This CDR3 is CASRWGGGTEAFF. In DNA, the CDR3 is TGTGCCAGTAGATGGGGGGGCGGAACTGAAGCTTTCTTT.